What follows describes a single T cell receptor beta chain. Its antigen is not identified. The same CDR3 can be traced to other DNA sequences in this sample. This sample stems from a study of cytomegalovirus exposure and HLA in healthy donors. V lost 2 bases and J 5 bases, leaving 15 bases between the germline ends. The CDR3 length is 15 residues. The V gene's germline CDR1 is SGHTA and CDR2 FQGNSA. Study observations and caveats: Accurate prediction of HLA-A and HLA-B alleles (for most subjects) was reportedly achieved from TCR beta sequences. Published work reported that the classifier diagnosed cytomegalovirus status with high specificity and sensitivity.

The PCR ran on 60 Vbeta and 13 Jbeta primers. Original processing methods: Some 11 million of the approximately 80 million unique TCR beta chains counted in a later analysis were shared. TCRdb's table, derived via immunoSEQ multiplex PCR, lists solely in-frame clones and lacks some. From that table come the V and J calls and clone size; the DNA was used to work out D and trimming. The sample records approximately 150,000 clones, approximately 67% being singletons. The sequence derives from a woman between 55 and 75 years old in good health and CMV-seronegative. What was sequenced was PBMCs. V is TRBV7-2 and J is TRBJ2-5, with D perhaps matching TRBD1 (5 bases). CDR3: CASSLRTQALETQYF. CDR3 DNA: TGTGCCAGCAGCTTAAGGACACAGGCTTTGGAGACCCAGTACTTC.